This T cell receptor (beta chain) was obtained from a study of blood T cell repertoires in COVID-19. Study at large: Nucleic acid was either cDNA or gDNA, and it came from T cells, B-cell-depleted T cells, or PBMCs.

This clone was observed a few times. The CDR3 covers 17 residues. Germline trimming cut 0 bases from V and 6 bases from J; bases unmatched to any gene: 10. Germline V gene data show CDR1 as KGHSH and CDR2 as LQKENI. In the authors' methods: How many nucleated cells were present was estimated from reference gene primer amplification. Assay used: immunoSEQ multiplex PCR; TCRdb lists only in-frame clones, some missing. V and J calls and clone size follow that table, whereas D and trimming were derived from the DNA. The sample gives roughly 130,000 clones, approximately 80% of which show up once; about 12% is in the top ten.

The receptor's source is a woman aged 60-75 years with acute or convalescent COVID-19. V is TRBV18 and J is TRBJ1-1; 10 bases are shared with TRBD1. Sequences were obtained from peripheral blood. In nucleotides, the CDR3 is TGTGCCAGCTCACCACCGGGGAAGACAGGGGGCATGGCTGAAGCTTTCTTT. Residues: CASSPPGKTGGMAEAFF.